The sequence of this T cell receptor beta chain was determined in a study of regulatory and conventional T cells in RAG deficiency. The sorted regulatory T cells were CD4+, CD25-high and CD127-low, with genomic DNA sequenced. Study-level results: Shannon entropy fell and Simpson indices rose in RAG-deficient patients. Patient subsets had shorter CDR3s; Omenn Treg-Tconv overlap exceeded 85%.

Between the trimmed V and J ends, which lost 5 bases and 6 bases, there was a span of 14 bases. The germline V gene encodes CDR1 LNHDA and CDR2 SQIVND (reference sequence). CDR3 length equals 14 residues. Profiled with immunoSEQ multiplex PCR; TCRdb holds only in-frame clones, not every one. The sample lists about 7,100 clones; about 90% were seen once. About this clone: Its target is not known.

This same sample was also taken into another study, of regulatory T cells. In that study: The primer mix had 52 TRBV and 13 TRBJ primers. Patient repertoires had restricted TRB V-J pairs and skewed V and J usage, most in Tregs.

What was sequenced was CD127- CD25+ CD4+ Tregs sorted from blood. V and J are TRBV19 and TRBJ1-5, with D maybe TRBD1 (5 bases). This TCR was sampled from a human donor in good health. CDR3 in DNA: TGTGCCAGTAGTTCCCCAGGCGGGGGTCAGCCCCAGCATTTT. Translation gives CASSSPGGGQPQHF.